This T cell receptor (beta chain) was obtained from a study of T cells in Graves' hyperthyroidism and ophthalmopathy. What was amplified from RNA transcripts were TCR beta CDR3 regions. The HTBI primer set served for first-round RT-PCR of the TCR CDR3. TCRdb reprocessed the multiplex PCR reads with MiXCR, giving one entry per CDR3 protein. This table has 280,000 or so distinct CDR3 sequences, approximately 26% appearing once. This clonotype was picked up many times. The germline V gene has CDR1 LNHDA and CDR2 SQIVND (reference sequence). Germline trimming cut 2 bases from V and 3 bases from J; bases unmatched to any gene: 6. The CDR3 length is 17 residues.

Specimen: blood. The source of this sequence is a middle-aged man with Graves' hyperthyroidism that later progressed to Graves' ophthalmopathy. V and J are TRBV19 and TRBJ2-1; 11 bases match TRBD2. This CDR3 reads CASSISAGTSGYNEQFF. The CDR3 bases are TGTGCCAGTAGTATATCGGCCGGGACTAGCGGCTACAATGAGCAGTTCTTC.